The clone carrying this T cell receptor (beta chain) occurred a few times. What it binds is unknown. CDR1 and CDR2 (germline): SGHRS, YFSETQ. V dropped 5 bases and J dropped 8 bases, with 11 bases sitting between them. The CDR3 spans 12 residues. The data were obtained in a study of T-cell reconstitution after alpha-beta-depleted transplantation in children. The study's findings and limits: After transplant, at about two months, alpha-beta T cells were reportedly derived from several hundred expanded graft clones. After one year, T-cell counts and TCRbeta diversity mostly came from new T cells. Day-60 TCRbeta diversity that was high in some patients was derived from surviving recipient T cells and thymic progenitors.

Molecular barcoding with unique molecular identifiers was used for the TCRbeta library. Each CDR3 protein gets one entry after TCRdb re-called the PCR reads with MiXCR. Counted here are around 700,000 distinct CDR3 sequences, around 13% occurring once; the ten biggest clones make up 0.65% to 0.9%. The sequencing here drew on PBMCs, taken before TCRalphabeta/CD19-depleted stem cell transplant. The receptor was derived from a girl aged 2-15 years with congenital amegakaryocytic thrombocytopenia, due to receive a stem cell transplant. The chain couples TRBV5-1 to TRBJ2-1; D is undetermined. CDR3 region: CASRVAYDEQFF. The CDR3 DNA reads as TGCGCCAGCAGGGTGGCTTACGATGAGCAGTTCTTC.